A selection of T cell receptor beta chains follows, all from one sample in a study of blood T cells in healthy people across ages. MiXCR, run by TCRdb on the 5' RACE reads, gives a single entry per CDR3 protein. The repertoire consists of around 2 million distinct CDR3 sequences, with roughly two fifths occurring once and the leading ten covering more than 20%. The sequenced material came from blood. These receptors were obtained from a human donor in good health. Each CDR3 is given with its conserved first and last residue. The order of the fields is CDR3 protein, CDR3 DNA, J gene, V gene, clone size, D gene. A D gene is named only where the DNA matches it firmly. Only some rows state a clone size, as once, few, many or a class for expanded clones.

cdr3_aa: CASSFLPGQGLFF; cdr3_nt: TGTGCCAGCAGCTTCCTACCGGGCCAGGGGCTGTTTTTT; j_call: TRBJ1-4; v_call: TRBV7-2; clone_size: few; d_call: NA
cdr3_aa: CASSLTSSNYGYTF; cdr3_nt: TGTGCCAGCAGCCTAACCAGTTCTAACTATGGCTACACCTTC; j_call: TRBJ1-2; v_call: TRBV7-2; clone_size: few; d_call: NA
cdr3_aa: CSARTSGTGNEQFF; cdr3_nt: TGCAGTGCCAGGACTAGCGGGACGGGAAATGAGCAGTTCTTC; j_call: TRBJ2-1; v_call: TRBV20-1; clone_size: NA; d_call: TRBD2
cdr3_aa: CASSFSFYEQYF; cdr3_nt: TGTGCCAGCAGTTTTTCCTTCTACGAGCAGTACTTC; j_call: TRBJ2-7; v_call: TRBV28; clone_size: many; d_call: NA
cdr3_aa: CASSQVGPGLETQYF; cdr3_nt: TGCGCCAGCAGCCAAGTGGGTCCGGGGCTGGAGACCCAGTACTTC; j_call: TRBJ2-5; v_call: TRBV4-1; clone_size: NA; d_call: NA
cdr3_aa: CASSPPNPGQGTDTQYF; cdr3_nt: TGTGCCAGCAGTCCACCCAACCCGGGACAGGGAACAGATACGCAGTATTTT; j_call: TRBJ2-3; v_call: TRBV28; clone_size: NA; d_call: TRBD1
cdr3_aa: CASSWVGREETQYF; cdr3_nt: TGTGCCAGCAGTTGGGTGGGCCGGGAGGAGACCCAGTACTTC; j_call: TRBJ2-5; v_call: TRBV6-2/TRBV6-3; clone_size: NA; d_call: NA
cdr3_aa: CASLWRSADTQYF; cdr3_nt: TGTGCCAGCCTTTGGAGGAGCGCAGATACGCAGTATTTT; j_call: TRBJ2-3; v_call: TRBV12-3/TRBV12-4; clone_size: NA; d_call: NA
cdr3_aa: CASSFPYREQYF; cdr3_nt: TGTGCCAGCAGTTTTCCTTACAGGGAGCAGTACTTC; j_call: TRBJ2-7; v_call: TRBV28; clone_size: NA; d_call: NA
cdr3_aa: CASSLFRLAGFKNIQYF; cdr3_nt: TGTGCCAGCAGCCTCTTTCGACTAGCGGGGTTTAAAAACATTCAGTACTTC; j_call: TRBJ2-4; v_call: TRBV11-2; clone_size: NA; d_call: TRBD2
cdr3_aa: CASSQDLGEGERGGYTF; cdr3_nt: TGTGCCAGCAGCCAAGATCTTGGAGAGGGGGAAAGAGGTGGCTACACCTTC; j_call: TRBJ1-2; v_call: TRBV3-1; clone_size: NA; d_call: NA
cdr3_aa: CASSVKGDYGYTF; cdr3_nt: TGCGCCAGCAGTGTTAAAGGGGACTATGGCTACACCTTC; j_call: TRBJ1-2; v_call: TRBV5-1; clone_size: many; d_call: NA
cdr3_aa: CSARAETGTSSSGELFF; cdr3_nt: TGCAGTGCTAGAGCCGAGACCGGGACTAGTAGCAGCGGGGAGCTGTTTTTT; j_call: TRBJ2-2; v_call: TRBV20-1; clone_size: NA; d_call: TRBD2
cdr3_aa: CASYQTGGNYGYTF; cdr3_nt: TGTGCCAGTTATCAGACAGGGGGTAACTATGGCTACACCTTC; j_call: TRBJ1-2; v_call: TRBV6-6; clone_size: NA; d_call: TRBD1
cdr3_aa: CASSYSRSVVETQYF; cdr3_nt: TGTGCCAGCAGTTACTCCAGAAGCGTCGTGGAGACCCAGTACTTC; j_call: TRBJ2-5; v_call: TRBV6-6; clone_size: few; d_call: NA
cdr3_aa: CASSYGMSEQYF; cdr3_nt: TGTGCCAGCAGTTACGGAATGAGCGAGCAGTACTTC; j_call: TRBJ2-7; v_call: TRBV6-2/TRBV6-3; clone_size: few; d_call: NA
cdr3_aa: CASSRTSALGDTQYF; cdr3_nt: TGTGCCAGCAGCCGGACTAGCGCCCTTGGCGATACGCAGTATTTT; j_call: TRBJ2-3; v_call: TRBV7-9; clone_size: NA; d_call: TRBD2
cdr3_aa: CTSHGVRSNQPQHF; cdr3_nt: TGTACCAGCCACGGGGTTAGAAGCAATCAGCCCCAGCATTTT; j_call: TRBJ1-5; v_call: TRBV6-1; clone_size: NA; d_call: NA
cdr3_aa: CASSQDSTGEQPQHF; cdr3_nt: TGCGCCAGCAGCCAAGATAGTACGGGGGAACAGCCCCAGCATTTT; j_call: TRBJ1-5; v_call: TRBV4-3; clone_size: NA; d_call: NA
cdr3_aa: CSLDWLSYNEQFF; cdr3_nt: TGCAGTCTGGACTGGCTTTCCTACAATGAGCAGTTCTTC; j_call: TRBJ2-1; v_call: TRBV20-1; clone_size: NA; d_call: NA
cdr3_aa: CASSLARSGREETQYF; cdr3_nt: TGCGCCAGCAGCTTGGCCAGGTCAGGGCGGGAGGAGACCCAGTACTTC; j_call: TRBJ2-5; v_call: TRBV5-1; clone_size: few; d_call: TRBD2
cdr3_aa: CASSSARPIAKNIQYF; cdr3_nt: TGTGCCAGCAGTTCCGCGAGGCCCATAGCCAAAAACATTCAGTACTTC; j_call: TRBJ2-4; v_call: TRBV12-3/TRBV12-4; clone_size: NA; d_call: NA
cdr3_aa: CSARGSGKLAAYNEQFF; cdr3_nt: TGCAGTGCTAGAGGAAGTGGGAAACTAGCGGCTTACAATGAGCAGTTCTTC; j_call: TRBJ2-1; v_call: TRBV20-1; clone_size: NA; d_call: TRBD2
cdr3_aa: CASSPVGGVLETQYF; cdr3_nt: TGTGCCAGCAGCCCAGTGGGGGGGGTCCTAGAGACCCAGTACTTC; j_call: TRBJ2-5; v_call: TRBV7-2; clone_size: NA; d_call: TRBD2
cdr3_aa: CASSFAGQGIGEQFF; cdr3_nt: TGCGCCAGCAGCTTTGCCGGACAGGGAATCGGTGAGCAGTTCTTC; j_call: TRBJ2-1; v_call: TRBV5-1; clone_size: few; d_call: TRBD1
cdr3_aa: CASREGQSWGAQYF; cdr3_nt: TGTGCCAGCAGGGAGGGACAGAGCTGGGGGGCCCAGTACTTC; j_call: TRBJ2-7; v_call: TRBV6-1; clone_size: NA; d_call: NA
cdr3_aa: CASSQRSGASLVREQYF; cdr3_nt: TGTGCCAGCAGCCAACGCAGTGGGGCCAGTCTAGTTCGCGAGCAGTACTTC; j_call: TRBJ2-7; v_call: TRBV3-1; clone_size: few; d_call: NA
cdr3_aa: CASSSEGLSQDTQYF; cdr3_nt: TGTGCCAGCAGTTCCGAGGGACTTTCCCAAGACACCCAGTACTTC; j_call: TRBJ2-4; v_call: TRBV12-3/TRBV12-4; clone_size: NA; d_call: NA
cdr3_aa: CASSTWTEEYNEQFF; cdr3_nt: TGTGCCAGCAGTACATGGACAGAGGAATACAATGAGCAGTTCTTC; j_call: TRBJ2-1; v_call: TRBV28; clone_size: few; d_call: NA